This entry describes one T cell receptor beta chain. Its antigen remains unknown. The data were obtained in a study of T cells in Graves' hyperthyroidism and ophthalmopathy. Background on the study: Blood was drawn when the patient was first diagnosed and still untreated. Study-wide results and caveats: Blood also held most thyroid clonotypes expanded beyond 0.001.

There were TCR beta CDR3 regions amplified from RNA transcripts. Initially, a first-round RT-PCR of the TCR CDR3 employed the HTBI primer set. Each CDR3 protein gets one entry after TCRdb re-called the multiplex PCR reads with MiXCR. This repertoire shows 400,000 to 600,000 distinct CDR3 sequences, about 16% found once; its top ten account for about 31%. Sequenced input: blood. The clonotype comes from a woman under 40 with Graves' ophthalmopathy.

The CDR3 DNA is TGCAGTGCTAGAGATACCTCGGCCCACTACGAGCAGTACTTC. Its translation: CSARDTSAHYEQYF. V usage is TRBV20-1 and J usage is TRBJ2-7; D is ambiguous. V was clipped by 0 bases and J by 3 bases, with 12 bases between them. The germline gives CDR1 DFQATT, CDR2 SNEGSKA (reference sequence). The CDR3 contains 14 residues.